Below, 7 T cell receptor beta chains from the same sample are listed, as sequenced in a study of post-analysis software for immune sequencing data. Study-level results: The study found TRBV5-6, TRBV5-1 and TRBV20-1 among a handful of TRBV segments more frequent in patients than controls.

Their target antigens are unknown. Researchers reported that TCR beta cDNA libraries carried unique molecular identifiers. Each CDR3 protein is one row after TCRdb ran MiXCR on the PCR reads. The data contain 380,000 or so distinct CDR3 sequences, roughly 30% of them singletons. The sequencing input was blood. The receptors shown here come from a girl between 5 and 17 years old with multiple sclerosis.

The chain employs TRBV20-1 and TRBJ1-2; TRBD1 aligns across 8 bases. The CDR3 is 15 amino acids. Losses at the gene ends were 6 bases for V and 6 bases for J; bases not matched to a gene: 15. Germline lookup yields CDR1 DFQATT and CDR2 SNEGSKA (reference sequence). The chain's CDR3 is CSAPGPGTGADGYTF. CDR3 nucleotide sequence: TGCAGTGCCCCAGGTCCCGGGACAGGAGCTGATGGCTACACCTTC.

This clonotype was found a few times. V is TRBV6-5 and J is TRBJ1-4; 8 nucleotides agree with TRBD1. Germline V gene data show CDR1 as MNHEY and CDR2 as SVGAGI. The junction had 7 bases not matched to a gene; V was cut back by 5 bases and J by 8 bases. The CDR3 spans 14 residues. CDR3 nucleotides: TGTGCCAGCAGTCAAGACAGGGGAGGAGAAAAACTGTTTTTT. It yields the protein CASSQDRGGEKLFF.

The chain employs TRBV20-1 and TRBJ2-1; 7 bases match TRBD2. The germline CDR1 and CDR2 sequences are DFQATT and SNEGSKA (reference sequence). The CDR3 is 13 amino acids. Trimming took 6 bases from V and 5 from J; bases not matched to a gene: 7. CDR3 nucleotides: TGCAGTGCCGACGGGGGGAGGGACAATGAGCAGTTCTTC. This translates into CSADGGRDNEQFF.

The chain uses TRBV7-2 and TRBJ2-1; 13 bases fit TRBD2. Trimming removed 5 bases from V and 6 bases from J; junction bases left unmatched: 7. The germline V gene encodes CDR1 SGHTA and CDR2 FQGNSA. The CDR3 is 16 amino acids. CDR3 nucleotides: TGTGCCAGCAGCCTATCCGGACTAGCGGGGGTCAATGAGCAGTTCTTC. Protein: CASSLSGLAGVNEQFF.

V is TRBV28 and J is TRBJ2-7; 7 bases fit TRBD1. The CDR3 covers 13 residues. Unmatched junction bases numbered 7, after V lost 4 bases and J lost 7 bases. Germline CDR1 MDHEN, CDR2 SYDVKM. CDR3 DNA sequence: TGTGCCAGCAGTTGGGACAGATACAATGAGCAGTACTTC. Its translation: CASSWDRYNEQYF.

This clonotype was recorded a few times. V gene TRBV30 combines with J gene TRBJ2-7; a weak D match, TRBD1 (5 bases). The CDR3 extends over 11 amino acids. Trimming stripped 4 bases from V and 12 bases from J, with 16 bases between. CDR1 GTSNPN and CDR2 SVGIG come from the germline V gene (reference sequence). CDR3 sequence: CAWTAVGPMYF. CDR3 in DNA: TGTGCCTGGACCGCCGTGGGGCCGATGTACTTC.

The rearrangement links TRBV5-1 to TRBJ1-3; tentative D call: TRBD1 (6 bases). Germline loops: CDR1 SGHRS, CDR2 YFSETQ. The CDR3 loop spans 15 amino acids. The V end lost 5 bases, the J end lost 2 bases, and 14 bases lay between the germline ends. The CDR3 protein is CASSGGQPPGNTIYF. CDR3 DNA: TGCGCCAGCAGTGGGGGACAACCCCCTGGAAACACCATATATTTT.